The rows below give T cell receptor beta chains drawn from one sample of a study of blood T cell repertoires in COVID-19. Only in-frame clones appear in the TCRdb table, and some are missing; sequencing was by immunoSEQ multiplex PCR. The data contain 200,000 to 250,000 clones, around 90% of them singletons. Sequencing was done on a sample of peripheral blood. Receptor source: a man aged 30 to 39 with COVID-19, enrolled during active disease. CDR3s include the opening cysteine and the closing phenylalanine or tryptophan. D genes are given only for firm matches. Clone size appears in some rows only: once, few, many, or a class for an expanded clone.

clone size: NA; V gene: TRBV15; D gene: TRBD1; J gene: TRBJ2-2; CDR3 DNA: TGTGCCACCAGCAGAGATCTGGCAGGGGGCTTAGCCGGGGAGCTGTTTTTT; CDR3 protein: CATSRDLAGGLAGELFF
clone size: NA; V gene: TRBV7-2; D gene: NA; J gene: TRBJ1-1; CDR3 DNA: TGTGCCAGCAGCCCCTGGACTCCCGAATTCACTGAAGCTTTCTTT; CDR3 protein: CASSPWTPEFTEAFF
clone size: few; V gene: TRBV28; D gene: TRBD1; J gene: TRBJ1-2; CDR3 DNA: TGTGCCAGCAGTTTACCTTGGACAGGGGGTGGCTACACCTTC; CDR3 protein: CASSLPWTGGGYTF
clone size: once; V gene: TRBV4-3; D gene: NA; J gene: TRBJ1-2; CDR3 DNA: TGCGCCAGCAGCCAAGATATCAGGGTTGGCTACACCTTC; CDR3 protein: CASSQDIRVGYTF
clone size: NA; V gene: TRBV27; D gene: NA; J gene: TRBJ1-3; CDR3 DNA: TGTGCCAGCAGTCCGTGGGGCGGAGGAAACACCATATATTTT; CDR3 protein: CASSPWGGGNTIYF
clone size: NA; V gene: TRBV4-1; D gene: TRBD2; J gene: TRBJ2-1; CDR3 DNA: TGCGCCAGCAGCGCGCTAGCGGGGGATTACAATGAGCAGTTCTTC; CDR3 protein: CASSALAGDYNEQFF
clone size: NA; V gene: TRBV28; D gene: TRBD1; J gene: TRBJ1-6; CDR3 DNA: TGTGCCAGCAGGATAAAGGGACAGTATAATTCACCCCTCCACTTT; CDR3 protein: CASRIKGQYNSPLHF
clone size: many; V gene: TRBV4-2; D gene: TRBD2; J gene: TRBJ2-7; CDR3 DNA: TGTGCCAGCAGCCCGCGGGGGGCCGACTCCTACGAGCAGTACTTC; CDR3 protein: CASSPRGADSYEQYF
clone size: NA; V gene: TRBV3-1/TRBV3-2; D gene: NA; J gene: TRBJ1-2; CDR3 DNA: TGTGCCAGCAGCCACCGAAGCCAGGCTAACTATGGCTACACCTTC; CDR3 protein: CASSHRSQANYGYTF
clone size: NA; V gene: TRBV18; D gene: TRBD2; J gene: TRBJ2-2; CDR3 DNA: TGTGCCAGCTACTTGACTAGCGGGAGGGGTATGGGCACCGGGGAGCTGTTTTTT; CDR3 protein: CASYLTSGRGMGTGELFF
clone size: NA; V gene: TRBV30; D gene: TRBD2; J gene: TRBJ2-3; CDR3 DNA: TGTGCCTGGAGTGGAGGGACTAGTCCCACAGATACGCAGTATTTT; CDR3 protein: CAWSGGTSPTDTQYF
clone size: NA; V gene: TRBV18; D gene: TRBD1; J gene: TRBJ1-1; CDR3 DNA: TGTGCCAGCTCCCAATCGCGGGACAGCTCCTCTAAGGGTGAAGCTTTCTTT; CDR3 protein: CASSQSRDSSSKGEAFF
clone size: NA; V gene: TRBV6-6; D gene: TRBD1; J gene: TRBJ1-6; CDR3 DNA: TGTGCCAGCAGCGGGCCGGCGACAGGGATTAATTCACCCCTCCACTTT; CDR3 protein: CASSGPATGINSPLHF
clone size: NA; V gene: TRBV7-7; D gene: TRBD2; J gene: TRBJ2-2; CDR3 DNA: TGTGCCAGCAGCTCGAAGGTTCTAGCGGTGAACACCGGGGAGCTGTTTTTT; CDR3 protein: CASSSKVLAVNTGELFF
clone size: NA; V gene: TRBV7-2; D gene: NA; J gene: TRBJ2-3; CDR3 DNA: TGTGCCAGCAGTCTCCTCACAGATACGCAGTATTTT; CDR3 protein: CASSLLTDTQYF
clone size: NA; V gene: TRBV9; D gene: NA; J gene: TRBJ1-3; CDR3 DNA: TGTGCCAGCAGCGTAGGTTCTAGCTCTGGAAACACCATATATTTT; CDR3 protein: CASSVGSSSGNTIYF
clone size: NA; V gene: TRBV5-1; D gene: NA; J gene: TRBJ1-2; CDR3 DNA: TGCGCCAGCAGCTTGGATTTCGTGGGCTACACCTTC; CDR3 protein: CASSLDFVGYTF
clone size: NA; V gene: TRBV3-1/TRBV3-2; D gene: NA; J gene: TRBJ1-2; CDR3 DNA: TGTGCCAGCAGCCAATATCAGGGGTACTATGGCTACACCTTC; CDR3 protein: CASSQYQGYYGYTF
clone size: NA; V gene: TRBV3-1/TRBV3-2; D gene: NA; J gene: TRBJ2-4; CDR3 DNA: TGTGCCAGCAGCCAAGTGCGGCGGCCCCAGGGATGGGGAGCCAAAAACATTCAGTACTTC; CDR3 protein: CASSQVRRPQGWGAKNIQYF
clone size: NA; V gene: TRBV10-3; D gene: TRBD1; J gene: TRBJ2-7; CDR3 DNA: TGTGCCATCAGCTCAACCGGGACAGGGGTCATCGAGCAGTACTTC; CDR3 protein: CAISSTGTGVIEQYF
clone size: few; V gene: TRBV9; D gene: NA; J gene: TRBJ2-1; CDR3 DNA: TGTGCCAGCAGCGTCGGGTTAGCGGCCTACAATGAGCAGTTCTTC; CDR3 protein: CASSVGLAAYNEQFF
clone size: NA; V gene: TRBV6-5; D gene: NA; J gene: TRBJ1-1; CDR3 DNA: TGTGCCAGCAGTAACAGTGCAATCACTGAAGCTTTCTTT; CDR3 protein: CASSNSAITEAFF
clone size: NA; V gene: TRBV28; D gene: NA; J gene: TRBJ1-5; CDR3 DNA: TGTGCCAGCAGTTTAGGGCAGATTAGCAATCAGCCCCAGCATTTT; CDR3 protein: CASSLGQISNQPQHF
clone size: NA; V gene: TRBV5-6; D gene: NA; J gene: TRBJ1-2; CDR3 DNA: TGTGCCAGCAGCTTTCTCGGGAGTTCATCCTATGGCTACACCTTC; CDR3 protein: CASSFLGSSSYGYTF
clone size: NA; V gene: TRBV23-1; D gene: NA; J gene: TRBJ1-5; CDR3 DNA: TGCGCCAGCAGTCCCCCGTCGATGGGCAACCCCTCCTATAGCAATCAGCCCCAGCATTTT; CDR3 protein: CASSPPSMGNPSYSNQPQHF
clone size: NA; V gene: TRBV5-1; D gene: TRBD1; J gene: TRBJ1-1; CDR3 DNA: TGCGCCAGCAGTCGGGCGGGACAGGGGAACACTGAAGCTTTCTTT; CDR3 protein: CASSRAGQGNTEAFF
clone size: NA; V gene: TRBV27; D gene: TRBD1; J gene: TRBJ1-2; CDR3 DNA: TGTGCCAGCAGTTTCGGGGGACAGGAGTTTAACTATGGCTACACCTTC; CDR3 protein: CASSFGGQEFNYGYTF
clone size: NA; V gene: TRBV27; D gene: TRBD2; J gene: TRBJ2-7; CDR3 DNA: TGTGCCCCCTGGGCGGGGGGAATCTACGAGCAGTACTTC; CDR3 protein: CAPWAGGIYEQYF
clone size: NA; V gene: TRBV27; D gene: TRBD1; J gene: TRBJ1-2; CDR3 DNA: TGTGCCAGCAGTTATTTATCAGGGGGTTATGGCTACACCTTC; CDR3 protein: CASSYLSGGYGYTF
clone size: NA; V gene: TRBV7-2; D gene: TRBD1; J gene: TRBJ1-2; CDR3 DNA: TGTGCCAGCAGCTTATGGCAGGGGGCCCAAACTGCTTATGGCTACACCTTC; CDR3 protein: CASSLWQGAQTAYGYTF
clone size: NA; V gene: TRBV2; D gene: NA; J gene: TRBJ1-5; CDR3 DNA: TGTGCCAGCAGTGAGCAGGGGAACAATCAGCCCCAGCATTTT; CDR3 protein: CASSEQGNNQPQHF
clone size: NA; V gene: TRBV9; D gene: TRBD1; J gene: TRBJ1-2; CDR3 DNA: TGTGCCAGCAGCGGACCAGACAGGGGGCTGTATGGCTACACCTTC; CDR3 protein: CASSGPDRGLYGYTF
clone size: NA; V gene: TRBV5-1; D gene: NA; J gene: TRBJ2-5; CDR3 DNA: TGCGCCAGCAGCCTACTCGCCGGGGTTCAAGAGACCCAGTACTTC; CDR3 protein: CASSLLAGVQETQYF
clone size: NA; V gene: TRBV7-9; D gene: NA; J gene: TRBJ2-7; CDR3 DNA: TGTGCCAGCAGCTTAGGTGGACATGGGGCTACGAGGGAGCAGTACTTC; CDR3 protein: CASSLGGHGATREQYF
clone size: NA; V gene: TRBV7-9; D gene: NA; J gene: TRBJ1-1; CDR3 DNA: TGTGCCAGCAGCTCTGAGAGGACTGAAGCTTTCTTT; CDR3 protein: CASSSERTEAFF
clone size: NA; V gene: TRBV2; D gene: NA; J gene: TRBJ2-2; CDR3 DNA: TGTGCCAGCAGCGAGACTTTAGGGGAGCTGTTTTTT; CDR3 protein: CASSETLGELFF
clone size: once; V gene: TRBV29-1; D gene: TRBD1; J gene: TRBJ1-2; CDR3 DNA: TGCAGCGTTGCCCTCACAGGGGGCTCTGGCTACACCTTC; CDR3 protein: CSVALTGGSGYTF
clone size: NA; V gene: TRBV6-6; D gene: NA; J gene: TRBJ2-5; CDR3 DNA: TGTGCCAGCAGTTACGGAGGGATTGGAGAGACCCAGTACTTC; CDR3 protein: CASSYGGIGETQYF
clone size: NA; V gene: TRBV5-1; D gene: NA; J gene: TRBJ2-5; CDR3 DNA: TGCGCCAGCAGCGCGGATTGGGAGACCCAGTACTTC; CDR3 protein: CASSADWETQYF
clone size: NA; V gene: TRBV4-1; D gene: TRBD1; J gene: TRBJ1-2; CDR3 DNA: TGCGCCAGCAGCCCCACACGGGACAGGGCCAACTATGGCTACACCTTC; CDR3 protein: CASSPTRDRANYGYTF
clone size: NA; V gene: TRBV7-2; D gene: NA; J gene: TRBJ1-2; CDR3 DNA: TGTGCCAGCAGCTCCCCCGGGGGGGGGAATGGCTACACCTTC; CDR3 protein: CASSSPGGGNGYTF
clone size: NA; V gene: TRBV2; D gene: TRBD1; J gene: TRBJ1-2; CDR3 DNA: TGTGCCAGCAGTGTAGTCTCGTGGGACAGTTTCTCTAACTATGGCTACACCTTC; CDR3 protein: CASSVVSWDSFSNYGYTF
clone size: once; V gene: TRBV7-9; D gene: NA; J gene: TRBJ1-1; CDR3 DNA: TGTGCCAGCAGCTTAGGAGGAGTACGGGGGTCTGAAGCTTTCTTT; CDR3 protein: CASSLGGVRGSEAFF
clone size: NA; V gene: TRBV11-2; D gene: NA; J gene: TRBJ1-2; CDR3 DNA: TGTGCCAGCAGTCAAGACCCAGCGGGGGGCTATGGCTACACCTTC; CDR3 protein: CASSQDPAGGYGYTF
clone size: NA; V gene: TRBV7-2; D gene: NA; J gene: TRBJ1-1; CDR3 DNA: TGTGCCAGCAGCTTAGATCCGGGTATGAACACTGAAGCTTTCTTT; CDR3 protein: CASSLDPGMNTEAFF
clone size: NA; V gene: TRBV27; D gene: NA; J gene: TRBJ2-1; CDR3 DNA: TGTGCCAGCAGTTTATCGGCCTCCTACAATGAGCAGTTCTTC; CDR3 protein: CASSLSASYNEQFF
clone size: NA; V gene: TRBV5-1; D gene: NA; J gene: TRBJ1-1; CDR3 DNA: TGCGCCAGCAGCGGCCCTAGGGAAGCTTTCTTT; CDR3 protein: CASSGPREAFF
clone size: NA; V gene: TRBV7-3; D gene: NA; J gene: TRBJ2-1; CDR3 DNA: TGTGCCAGCAGCCCGCTTTCATCCACACAGAGAACTTCCTACAATGAGCAGTTCTTC; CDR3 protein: CASSPLSSTQRTSYNEQFF
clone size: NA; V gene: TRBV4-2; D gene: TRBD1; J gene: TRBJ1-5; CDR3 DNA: TGTGCCAGCAGCCTCGGCCTAGGACAGGGCAATCAGCCCCAGCATTTT; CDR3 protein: CASSLGLGQGNQPQHF
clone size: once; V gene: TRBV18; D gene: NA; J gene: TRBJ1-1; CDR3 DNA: TGTGCCAGCTCACCAGGCAGGTCCCTAAACACTGAAGCTTTCTTT; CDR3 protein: CASSPGRSLNTEAFF
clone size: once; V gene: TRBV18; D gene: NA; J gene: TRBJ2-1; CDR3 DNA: TGTGCCAGCTCACCACCTCCGAACTTCTACAATGAGCAGTTCTTC; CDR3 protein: CASSPPPNFYNEQFF
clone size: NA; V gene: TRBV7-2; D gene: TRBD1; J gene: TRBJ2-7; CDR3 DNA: TGTGCCAGCAGACCGTTCTCGACAGGGGGCCAAACCTACGAGCAGTACTTC; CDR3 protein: CASRPFSTGGQTYEQYF
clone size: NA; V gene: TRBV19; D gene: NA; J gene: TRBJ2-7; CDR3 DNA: TGTGCCAGTCCGTTAGATCCGGCGAGGAGGTGCGAGCAGTACTTC; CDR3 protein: CASPLDPARRCEQYF
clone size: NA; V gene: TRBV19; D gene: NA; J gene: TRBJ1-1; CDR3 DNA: TGTGCCAGTAGTATAATCCAGAGGGGGACTGAAGCTTTCTTT; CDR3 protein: CASSIIQRGTEAFF
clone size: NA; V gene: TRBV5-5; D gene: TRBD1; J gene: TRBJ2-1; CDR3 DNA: TGTGCCAGCAGCTTCGACAGGGGCCCGTTCTTC; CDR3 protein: CASSFDRGPFF